This T cell receptor beta chain was sequenced during a study of T cells after yellow fever vaccination (dated by TCRdb to the late 2010s). Study-level background: The SMART-Seq v4 Ultra Low Input RNA kit was used to prepare libraries from fractions with low cell numbers. To follow T-cell clones before and after both primary and booster YFV17D yellow fever vaccination, bulk TCR alpha and beta repertoires underwent longitudinal sequencing. Two healthy male donors, one aged 18 to 30 and one aged 30 to 39 years, were included in the cohort. Bulk PBMC replicates and cell subsets were isolated from blood drawn at multiple timepoints before and after both primary and secondary immunization. The study at large found these results: Because only a couple of donors were included in the study, the extent to which the findings can be generalized is limited. After the booster, most of the clones that had expanded following primary vaccination were detected again (almost 98% of CD4 and more than 85% of CD8), which suggests that memory was broadly maintained. A small fraction of clonotypes appeared in both the CD4 and CD8 compartments, likely as a result of convergent recombination. Compared with the primary T-cell response, the secondary T-cell response was weaker but faster, peaking on day 5 rather than day 15. Because abundant contaminating clonotypes from the bulk population could be contained in FACS-sorted repertoires, computational filtering was required.

CDR1 and CDR2, looked up from the germline V gene, are MNHEY and SVGEGT. V is pruned by 5 bases and J by 2 bases, leaving 11 bases of the junction without a gene match. From the cysteine up to the phenylalanine, the CDR3 has a length of 16 residues. CDR3 DNA only is kept here, 48 bases in frame from base 1. In this sample, this clonotype turned up a few times. What this receptor recognizes is not known. The sample holds no much larger clone one base away, and base qualities are not on file. The listed sequencing device is Illumina NovaSeq 6000. TCR cDNA was synthesized by 5'RACE template switching, which introduced a universal primer site and unique molecular identifiers. Priming of cDNA synthesis was performed from both the TCR alpha and TCR beta constant segments. Library amplification involved two PCR steps, and the second step added sample barcodes and sequencing adapters. Sequencing of libraries was performed on Illumina HiSeq 2500 (2x100 bp) or NovaSeq (2x150 bp). Per the authors' processing: MIGEC was used to demultiplex reads and collapse the reads into UMI consensus sequences, and MiXCR was used for V(D)J alignment. Clonotypes responding to the vaccine were identified with edgeR on replicate PBMC samples, with the criteria of FDR below 0.01 and a log2 fold change above 5 up to day 15. Each bulk clonotype received a CD4 or CD8 identity based on whether the sequenced CD4 or CD8 repertoire contained that clonotype at higher abundance. TCRdb reworked the public reads: Q25 trimming with fastp, MiXCR clone assembly, productive beta chains retained. Rows with a matching CDR3 protein are joined into one entry that keeps the most common DNA and genes. The V and J calls come from TCRdb's annotation, not from the publication. The sample table shows some 300,000 distinct CDR3 sequences, and roughly 8.7% are seen once. Around 3.1% of the sample is in the top ten clones.

The treatment or condition label on this specimen signifies: live attenuated yellow fever vaccine strain. A standard Ficoll-Paque protocol was used to isolate PBMCs from peripheral blood. CD4 and CD8 T-cell fractions were isolated with Dynabeads CD4 and CD8 positive selection kits. TriZol was used to extract RNA from bulk PBMCs, from CD4 and CD8 fractions, and from dextramer-positive and dextramer-negative fractions. This sequence was found in a man aged 18-30 years who received the YFV17D yellow fever vaccine. Rearrangement joined TRBV6-2 or TRBV6-3 to TRBJ2-7, and 8 junction bases match TRBD1. The sequences come from CD4+ T cells sorted from PBMCs, collected 5 days after the yellow fever booster vaccination. At the DNA level, the sequence is TGTGCCAGCAGTAAACGTTGGGACAGGAGCACCTACGAGCAGTACTTC. It translates to CASSKRWDRSTYEQYF.